A selection of T cell receptor beta chains follows, all from one sample in a study of OX40 agonist ivuxolimab in advanced cancers. Generated by immunoSEQ multiplex PCR, the TCRdb table keeps only in-frame clones and is missing some. The table lists about 140,000 clones, approximately 94% of them singletons. Sequenced material: CD4+ or CD8+ T cells sorted from blood, taken in a trial of the OX40 agonist ivuxolimab. These receptors were obtained from an adult with an advanced solid tumor such as melanoma, head and neck, liver or kidney cancer. The CDR3 runs from the conserved cysteine through the conserved F or W. The D gene is left open where the match is weak. Clone size is given for some rows only: seen once, a few or many times, or a class if the clone is expanded.

v_gene	j_gene	len	abundance	d_gene	CDR3nt	CDR3aa
TRBV5-6	TRBJ2-6	13	.	.	TGTGCCAGCACGCGGGCGGGGGCGAACGTCCTGACTTTC	CASTRAGANVLTF
TRBV4-1	TRBJ1-2	13	.	.	TGCGCCAGCAGCCAAGATAGACGGTATGGCTACACCTTC	CASSQDRRYGYTF
TRBV12-5	TRBJ2-7	16	few	TRBD1	TGTGCTAGTGGTTTGGACGCGGGACAGGGCCCGGTTGAGCAGTACTTC	CASGLDAGQGPVEQYF
TRBV28	TRBJ2-7	15	.	TRBD2	TGTGCCAGCAGTTTACCAACTAGCGGATCCTACGAGCAGTACTTC	CASSLPTSGSYEQYF
TRBV7-9	TRBJ2-7	13	few	.	TGTGCCAGCAGCTTAGGGGAGGCTCTCGAGCAGTACTTC	CASSLGEALEQYF
TRBV28	TRBJ2-1	16	.	TRBD2	TGTGCCAGCAGCCCCCGGGGTAGCGGGCCATACAATGAGCAGTTCTTC	CASSPRGSGPYNEQFF
TRBV18	TRBJ2-7	18	.	TRBD2	TGTGCCAGCTCACCACCCTCCGGGACTAGCGGGAGTTCCTACGAGCAGTACTTC	CASSPPSGTSGSSYEQYF
TRBV4-1	TRBJ2-5	18	.	TRBD2	TGCGCCAGCAGCCAAGTTAGGACTAGCGGGAGCTCTGGAGAGACCCAGTACTTC	CASSQVRTSGSSGETQYF
TRBV5-6	TRBJ2-3	15	.	.	TGTGCCAGCAGCTTGTCCCCAACCAACACAGATACGCAGTATTTT	CASSLSPTNTDTQYF
TRBV5-8	TRBJ2-7	15	.	.	TGTGCCAGCAGCTTGTACGGGACCCTCTCCTACGAGCAGTACTTC	CASSLYGTLSYEQYF
TRBV7-2	TRBJ2-1	12	.	.	TGTGCCAGCAGCCCTACAGGGTTGACGCAGTTCTTC	CASSPTGLTQFF
TRBV28	TRBJ2-7	14	.	.	TGTGCCAGCACCCAACCCAGGGTGCCCTACGAGCAGTACTTC	CASTQPRVPYEQYF
TRBV5-4	TRBJ1-2	15	.	.	TGTGCCAGCAGCCAAGTGAGGGATCCCTTCTATGGCTACACCTTC	CASSQVRDPFYGYTF
TRBV6-6	TRBJ1-2	13	.	.	TGTGCCAGCAGTTACGATGGGGTCTATGGCTACACCTTC	CASSYDGVYGYTF
TRBV5-1	TRBJ1-5	14	.	.	TGCGCCAGCAGCTTGCAGGGAAGCAATCAGCCCCAGCATTTT	CASSLQGSNQPQHF
TRBV5-1	TRBJ1-1	15	.	.	TGCGCCAGCAGCTTGGATGTGACAGGGAACACTGAAGCTTTCTTT	CASSLDVTGNTEAFF
TRBV30	TRBJ2-5	15	.	TRBD1	TGTGCCTGGAGGGGGCTCGCAGGGGGCTTTGAGACCCAGTACTTC	CAWRGLAGGFETQYF
TRBV5-8	TRBJ1-2	16	.	.	TGTGCCAGCAGCTTGGAACGGCGGGGGATGAACTATGGCTACACCTTC	CASSLERRGMNYGYTF
TRBV7-9	TRBJ1-6	16	.	.	TGTGCCAGCAGCTTAGCGCTTGGGGCTAATAATTCACCCCTCCACTTT	CASSLALGANNSPLHF
TRBV19	TRBJ1-2	12	.	.	TGTGCCAGTAGTATTCGGCTCGGAGGATACACCTTC	CASSIRLGGYTF
TRBV6-1	TRBJ2-7	14	.	.	TGTGCCAGCAGTTTCGGGAGTTGGTCCTACGAGCAGTACTTC	CASSFGSWSYEQYF
TRBV4-1	TRBJ2-7	18	.	.	TGCGCCAGCAGCCAAGGGGGGTTTGCGGGATGGGAGACCTACGAGCAGTACTTC	CASSQGGFAGWETYEQYF
TRBV7-8	TRBJ1-1	11	.	.	TGTGCCAGCAGCTTAGGACAGCTAGCTTTCTTT	CASSLGQLAFF
TRBV7-6	TRBJ2-5	18	.	TRBD2	TGTGCCAGCAGCTGGGGAGGGACTAGCGGGTTCGGAGGGCAGACCCAGTACTTC	CASSWGGTSGFGGQTQYF
TRBV29-1	TRBJ2-7	13	.	.	TGCAGCGTTGGAGGAGGGGGCGGCACGAAGCAGTACTTC	CSVGGGGGTKQYF
TRBV29-1	TRBJ2-7	15	.	.	TGCAGCGTTGTGGAAGACTCTTGGAGCTCCTACGAGCAGTACTTC	CSVVEDSWSSYEQYF
TRBV7-8	TRBJ2-7	14	.	TRBD1	TGTGCCAGCAGCTGGGGGGACAGGTCCTACGAGCAGTACTTC	CASSWGDRSYEQYF
TRBV28	TRBJ2-6	18	.	TRBD1	TGTGCCAGCAGGTTGGGACAGGGGAGAGGCTCTGGGGCCAACGTCCTGACTTTC	CASRLGQGRGSGANVLTF